This T cell receptor (beta chain) was sequenced in a study of T cell repertoires in cytomegalovirus infection. Whole-study results and caveats: Carriers of CMV plus the relevant HLA were identified by cumulative public TCR beta family frequency.

For this clonotype: Its antigen is currently unknown.

This CDR3 has 11 amino acids. Germline V lookup: CDR1 KGHSH, CDR2 LQKENI. The V gene lost 3 bases and the J gene lost 6 bases, with 6 bases spanning the gap. Each CDR3 protein is one row after TCRdb ran MiXCR on the reads. The sample comprises some 310,000 distinct CDR3 sequences, 20% to 25% of which are singletons, and roughly 15% rests with the top ten. The specimen was cultured PBMCs, collected from culture after CMV antigen stimulation. V is TRBV18 and J is TRBJ2-7; D gene ambiguous. The receptor comes from a human donor in good health (CMV status not recorded). Some clones in this sample may be carry-over from other donors' samples. For the CDR3, the DNA is TGTGCCAGCTCACCCTCAACCGAGCAGTACTTC. It specifies CASSPSTEQYF. Full variable domain (rest looked up from reference TRBV18 and TRBJ2-7): NAGVMQNPRHLVRRRGQEARLRCSPMKGHSHVYWYRQLPEEGLKFMVYLQKENIIDESGMPKERFSAEFPKEGPSILRIQQVVRGDSAAYFCASSPSTEQYFGPGTRLTVT.